This entry concerns a single T cell receptor (beta chain). Antigen unknown. The data were obtained in a study of OX40 agonist ivuxolimab in advanced cancers. Study context: Ivuxolimab, which is an agonistic anti-OX40 (CD134) antibody, was administered to the patients. There were three patients with partial responses, one having hepatocellular carcinoma and two cutaneous melanoma. Whole-study findings and limits: Some nonresponders likewise displayed low normalized T-cell clonal expansion.

TCRdb's copy holds only in-frame clones and misses some; the assay was immunoSEQ multiplex PCR. The data hold tens of thousands of clones, with 89% observed a single time. Trimming took off 4 bases at V and 1 base at J, with 7 bases between the two ends. The V gene's germline CDR1 is LNHDA and CDR2 SQIVND (reference sequence). The CDR3 sequence is 13 residues long. The chain employs TRBV19 and TRBJ1-1; D not resolved. Sample: CD4+ or CD8+ T cells sorted from blood, taken in a trial of the OX40 agonist ivuxolimab. The clonotype originates from an adult with an advanced solid tumor such as melanoma, head and neck, liver or kidney cancer. This CDR3 reads CASSRTPNTEAFF. DNA for the CDR3: TGTGCCAGTAGTAGAACACCGAACACTGAAGCTTTCTTT.